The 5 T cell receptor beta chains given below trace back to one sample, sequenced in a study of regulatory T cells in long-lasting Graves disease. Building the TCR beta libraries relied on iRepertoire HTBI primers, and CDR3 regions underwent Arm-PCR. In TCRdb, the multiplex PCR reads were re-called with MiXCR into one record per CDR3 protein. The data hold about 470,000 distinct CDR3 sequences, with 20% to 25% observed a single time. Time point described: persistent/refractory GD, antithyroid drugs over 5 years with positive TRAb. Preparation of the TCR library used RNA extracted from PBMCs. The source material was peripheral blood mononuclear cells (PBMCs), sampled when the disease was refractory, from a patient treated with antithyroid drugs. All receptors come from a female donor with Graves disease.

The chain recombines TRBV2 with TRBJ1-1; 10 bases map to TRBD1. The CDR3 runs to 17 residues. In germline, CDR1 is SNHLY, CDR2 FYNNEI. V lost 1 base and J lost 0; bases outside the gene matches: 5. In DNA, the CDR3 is TGTGCCAGCAGTGAAGGAGAGGGACAGGGGTTGAACACTGAAGCTTTCTTT. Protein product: CASSEGEGQGLNTEAFF.

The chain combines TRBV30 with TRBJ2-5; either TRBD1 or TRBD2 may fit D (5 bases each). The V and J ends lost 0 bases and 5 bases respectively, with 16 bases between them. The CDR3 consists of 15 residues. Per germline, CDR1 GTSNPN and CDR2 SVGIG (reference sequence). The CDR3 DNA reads TGTGCCTGGAGTGTACTGGGGGAGTCTCGGGAGACCCAGTACTTC. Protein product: CAWSVLGESRETQYF.

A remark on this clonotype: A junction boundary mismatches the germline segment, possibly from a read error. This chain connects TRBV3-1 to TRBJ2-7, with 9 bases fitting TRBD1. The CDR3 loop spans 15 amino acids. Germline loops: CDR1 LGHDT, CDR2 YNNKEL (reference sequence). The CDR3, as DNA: TGTGTCAGCAGCCAAGTGGAGGGACAGGGCTACGAGCAGTACTTC. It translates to CVSSQVEGQGYEQYF.

The CDR3 DNA is TGTGCCAGCAAGGAAGCGGGAAGTGCCACAGATACGCAGTATTTT. This gives the protein CASKEAGSATDTQYF. The chain links TRBV9 to TRBJ2-3; the match to TRBD2 covers 7 bases. J lost 2 bases, V lost 6 bases, and 9 bases had no gene match. Germline V gene sequence: CDR1 SGDLS, CDR2 YYNGEE. The CDR3 has 15 residues.

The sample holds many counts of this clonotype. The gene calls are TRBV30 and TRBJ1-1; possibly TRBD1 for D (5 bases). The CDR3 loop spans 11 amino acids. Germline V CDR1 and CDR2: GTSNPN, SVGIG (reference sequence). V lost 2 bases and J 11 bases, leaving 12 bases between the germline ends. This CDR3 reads CAWSLGTGAFF. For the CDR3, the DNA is TGTGCCTGGAGTCTTGGGACTGGGGCTTTCTTT.